The next 7 T cell receptor beta chains were all read from a single sample in a study of immune cell composition in non-small cell lung cancer. Generated by immunoSEQ multiplex PCR, the TCRdb table keeps only in-frame clones and is missing some. The sample contains around 10,000 clones, 60% to 70% of which appear only once. Sequenced input: lung tumor tissue. Receptors were obtained from a human donor with non-small cell lung cancer.

This rearrangement joins TRBV9 to TRBJ2-3; 12 nucleotides agree with TRBD2. Germline CDR1 reads SGDLS; CDR2 reads YYNGEE. Trimming removed 2 bases from V and 2 bases from J; junction bases left unmatched: 9. The CDR3 is 18 amino acids. DNA for the CDR3: TGTGCCAGCAGCGTTACTAGCGGGGGGCCTCTTAACACAGATACGCAGTATTTT. Translated, it gives CASSVTSGGPLNTDTQYF.

This chain uses TRBV7-9 with TRBJ1-5; D is unresolved. The CDR3 loop spans 15 amino acids. Germline V gene sequence: CDR1 SEHNR, CDR2 FQNEAQ (reference sequence). Trimming took 0 bases from V and 6 from J, leaving 12 bases between them. The CDR3 nucleotides are TGTGCCAGCAGCTTAGCGGCGGCAGGTCCTCAGCCCCAGCATTTT. Encoded protein: CASSLAAAGPQPQHF.

The chain combines TRBV19 with TRBJ2-5; 7 nucleotides agree with TRBD1. Trimming cost V 6 bases and J 0 bases; bases outside gene matches: 1. Germline V gene data show CDR1 as LNHDA and CDR2 as SQIVND (reference sequence). The CDR3 totals 13 residues. The CDR3 region has the DNA TGTGCCAGTAGGGGACAGTACCAAGAGACCCAGTACTTC. This codes for CASRGQYQETQYF.

The J gene is TRBJ2-2, the V gene TRBV11-3, with D perhaps TRBD1 (6 bases). Germline V gene data show CDR1 as SGHNT and CDR2 as YENEEA. Trimming left V 7 bases short and J 0 bases short, with 12 bases between. The CDR3 is 15 residues long. The CDR3 reads CASNSGTTNTGELFF. CDR3 in DNA: TGTGCCAGCAACTCCGGGACAACGAACACCGGGGAGCTGTTTTTT.

This chain links TRBV5-4 with TRBJ1-1; weak D call: TRBD1 (5 bases). The CDR3 is 16 amino acids. V lost 5 bases and J 0 bases, leaving 17 bases between the germline ends. Germline loops: CDR1 SGHNT, CDR2 YYREEE (reference sequence). CDR3 DNA sequence: TGTGCCAGCAGTAGAGTCGACAGAAACATGAACACTGAAGCTTTCTTT. It is translated as CASSRVDRNMNTEAFF.

The gene calls are TRBV15 and TRBJ1-1; D gene unclear. V gave up 1 base and J gave up 7 bases, with 13 bases separating them. Germline CDR1 reads LNHNV; CDR2 reads YYDKDF (reference sequence). The CDR3 contains 14 residues. CDR3 DNA sequence: TGTGCCACCAGCAGAGGGGAAGGGCTAAGTGAAGCTTTCTTT. Encoded protein: CATSRGEGLSEAFF.

This clone was detected a few times. The rearrangement joins TRBV7-9 to TRBJ1-1; 11 bases line up with TRBD1. Germline trimming cut 5 bases from V and 6 bases from J; bases unmatched to any gene: 5. Germline loops: CDR1 SEHNR, CDR2 FQNEAQ (reference sequence). The CDR3 covers 14 residues. CDR3 nucleotide sequence: TGTGCCAGCAGCCCCGGACAGGGGGCGGCTGAAGCTTTCTTT. This sequence encodes CASSPGQGAAEAFF.